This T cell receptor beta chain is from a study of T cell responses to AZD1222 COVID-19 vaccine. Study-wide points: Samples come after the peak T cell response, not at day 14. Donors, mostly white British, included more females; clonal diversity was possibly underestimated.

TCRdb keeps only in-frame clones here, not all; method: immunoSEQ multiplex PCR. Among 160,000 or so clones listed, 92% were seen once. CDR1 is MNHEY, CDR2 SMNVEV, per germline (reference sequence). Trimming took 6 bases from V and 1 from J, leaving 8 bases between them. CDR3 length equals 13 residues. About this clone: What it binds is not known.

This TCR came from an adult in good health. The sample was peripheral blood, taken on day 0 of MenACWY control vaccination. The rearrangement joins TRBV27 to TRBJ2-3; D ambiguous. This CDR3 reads CASRLIGTDTQYF. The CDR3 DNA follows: TGTGCCAGCAGACTCATCGGCACAGATACGCAGTATTTT.